The rows below give T cell receptor beta chains drawn from one sample of a study of PD-1 blockade in mismatch repair-deficient tumors. Only in-frame clones appear in the TCRdb table, and some are missing; sequencing was by immunoSEQ multiplex PCR. The sample consists of approximately 130,000 clones, roughly 86% of them appearing once. Here the sequenced sample was peripheral blood, taken 44 weeks after starting pembrolizumab. Source of these receptors: an adult with mismatch repair-deficient cancer. The CDR3 runs from the conserved cysteine through the conserved F or W. The order of the fields is J gene, V gene, CDR3 protein.

TRBJ1-4 TRBV19 CASKGVATNEKLFF
TRBJ1-1 TRBV19 CASSISGNTEAFF
TRBJ2-3 TRBV23-1 CASSQPAWGTGEQAFSTDTQYF
TRBJ1-3 TRBV19 CASSIVATRAYSGNTIYF
TRBJ2-4 TRBV18 CASSPVGSLIAKNIQYF
TRBJ2-1 TRBV9 CASSAGYEQFF
TRBJ2-7 TRBV5-6 CASSSGQGSYEQYF
TRBJ2-5 TRBV7-6 CASSLQVIQETQYF
TRBJ1-4 TRBV7-8 CASSAQTGGEEKLFF
TRBJ2-7 TRBV18 CASSPSGTVTYEQYF
TRBJ2-3 TRBV6-4 CASSDGGSSTDTQYF
TRBJ2-7 TRBV14 CASSVYRGEQYF
TRBJ2-6 TRBV9 CASSNPTKSGANVLTF
TRBJ2-3 TRBV27 CASRAGLVIPHTDTQYF
TRBJ2-7 TRBV7-9 CASSTSGQSYEQYF
TRBJ1-3 TRBV4-1 CASSQVPGGTGNTIYF
TRBJ2-4 TRBV30 CAWSVGTGNKNIQYF
TRBJ2-2 TRBV7-9 CASSSGGTGELFF
TRBJ2-7 TRBV4-1 CASSQYQGSSYEQYF
TRBJ2-7 TRBV7-9 CASSPHLAEPYEQYF
TRBJ1-4 TRBV18 CASSPLKGRHEKLFF
TRBJ2-2 TRBV29-1 CSVEVDNPNTGELFF
TRBJ2-7 TRBV4-2 CASSQFPFTSENPYEQYF
TRBJ2-2 TRBV6-4 CASSDSTGTGELFF
TRBJ2-6 TRBV5-4 CASSSSSSSGANVLTF
TRBJ2-3 TRBV5-6 CASSPRSPTGEYF
TRBJ2-5 TRBV5-1 CASSLTGETQYF